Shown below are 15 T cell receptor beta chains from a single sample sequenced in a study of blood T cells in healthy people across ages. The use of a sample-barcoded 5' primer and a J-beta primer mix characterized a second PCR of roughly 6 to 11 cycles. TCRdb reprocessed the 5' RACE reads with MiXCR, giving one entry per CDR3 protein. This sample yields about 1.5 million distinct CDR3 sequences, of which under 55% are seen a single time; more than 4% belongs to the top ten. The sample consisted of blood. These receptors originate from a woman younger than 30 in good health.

The CDR3 coding sequence is TGTGCCAGCAGTTTTGCTCCAGCGGGAGCGATCGGGGAGCTGTTTTTT. Amino acid sequence: CASSFAPAGAIGELFF. The J gene is TRBJ2-2, the V gene TRBV12-3 or TRBV12-4; 8 positions match TRBD2. The CDR3 consists of 16 residues. V trimming: 3 bases; J trimming: 7 bases; junction bases outside the gene matches: 10.

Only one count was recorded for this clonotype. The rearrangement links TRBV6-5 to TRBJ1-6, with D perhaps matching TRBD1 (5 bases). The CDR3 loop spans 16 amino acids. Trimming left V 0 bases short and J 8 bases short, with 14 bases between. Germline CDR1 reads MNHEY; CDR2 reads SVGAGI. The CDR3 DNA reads TGTGCCAGCAGTTACTCGACCTGGGACGCCTATTCACCCCTCCACTTT. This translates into CASSYSTWDAYSPLHF.

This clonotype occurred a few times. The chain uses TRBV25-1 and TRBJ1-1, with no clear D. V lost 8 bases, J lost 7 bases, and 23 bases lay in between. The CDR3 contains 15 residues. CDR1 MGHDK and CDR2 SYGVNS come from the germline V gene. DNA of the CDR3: TGTGCCAGCTCCGCCTCAGGCAGGACCGTTCATGAAGCTTTCTTT. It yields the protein CASSASGRTVHEAFF.

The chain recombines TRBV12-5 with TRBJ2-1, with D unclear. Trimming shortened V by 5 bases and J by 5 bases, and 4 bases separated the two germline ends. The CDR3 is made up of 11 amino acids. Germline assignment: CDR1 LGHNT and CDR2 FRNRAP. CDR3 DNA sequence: TGTGCTAGTGGTCTCCACAATGAGCAGTTCTTC. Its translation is CASGLHNEQFF.

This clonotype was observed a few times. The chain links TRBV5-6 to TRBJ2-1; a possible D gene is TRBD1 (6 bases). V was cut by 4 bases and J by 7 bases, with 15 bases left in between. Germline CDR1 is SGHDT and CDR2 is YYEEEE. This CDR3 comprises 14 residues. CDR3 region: CASSRRRTENEQFF. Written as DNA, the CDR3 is TGTGCCAGCAGCCGGAGAAGGACAGAGAATGAGCAGTTCTTC.

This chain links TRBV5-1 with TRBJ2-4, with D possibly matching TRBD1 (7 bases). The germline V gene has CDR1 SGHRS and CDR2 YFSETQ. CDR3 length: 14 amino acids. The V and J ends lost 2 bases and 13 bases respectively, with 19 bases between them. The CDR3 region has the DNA TGCGCCAGCAGCTTTGGGACAGACCGTCGGGAGCAGTACTTC. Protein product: CASSFGTDRREQYF. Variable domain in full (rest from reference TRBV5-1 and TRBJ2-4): KAGVTQTPRYLIKTRGQQVTLSCSPISGHRSVSWYQQTPGQGLQFLFEYFSETQRNKGNFPGRFSGRQFSNSRSEMNVSTLELGDSALYLCASSFGTDRREQYFGAGTRLSVL.

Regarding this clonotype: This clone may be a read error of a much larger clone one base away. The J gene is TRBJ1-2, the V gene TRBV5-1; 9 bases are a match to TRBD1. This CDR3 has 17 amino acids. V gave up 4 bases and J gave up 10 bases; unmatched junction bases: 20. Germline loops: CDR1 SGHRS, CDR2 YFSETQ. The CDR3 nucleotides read TGCGCCAGCAGCACGGGACAGGGAAGTGGATTTGGGGATGACTACACCTTC. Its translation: CASSTGQGSGFGDDYTF.

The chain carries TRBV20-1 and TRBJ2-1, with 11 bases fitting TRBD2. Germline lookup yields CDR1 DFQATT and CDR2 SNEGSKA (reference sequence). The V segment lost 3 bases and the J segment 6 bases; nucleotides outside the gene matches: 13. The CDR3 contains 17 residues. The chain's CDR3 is CSARVTSGNWNVNEQFF. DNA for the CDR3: TGCAGTGCTAGGGTGACTAGCGGGAATTGGAACGTCAATGAGCAGTTCTTC.

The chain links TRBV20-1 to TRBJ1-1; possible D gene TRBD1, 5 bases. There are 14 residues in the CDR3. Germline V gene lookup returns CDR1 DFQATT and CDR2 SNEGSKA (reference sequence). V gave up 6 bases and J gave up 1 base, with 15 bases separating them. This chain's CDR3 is CSAGLEGSNTEAFF. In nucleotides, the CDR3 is TGCAGTGCGGGGCTAGAGGGGTCGAACACTGAAGCTTTCTTT.

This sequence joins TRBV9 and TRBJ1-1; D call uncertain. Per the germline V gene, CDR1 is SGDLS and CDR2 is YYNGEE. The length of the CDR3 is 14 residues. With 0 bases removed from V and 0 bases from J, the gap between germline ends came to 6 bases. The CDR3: CASSVGWLNTEAFF. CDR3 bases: TGTGCCAGCAGCGTAGGGTGGTTGAACACTGAAGCTTTCTTT.

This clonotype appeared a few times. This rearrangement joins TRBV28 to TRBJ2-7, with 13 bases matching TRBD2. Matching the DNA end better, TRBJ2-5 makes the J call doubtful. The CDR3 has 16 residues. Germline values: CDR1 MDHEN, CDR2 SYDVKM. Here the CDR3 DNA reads TGTGCCAGCAGTCCAGGACTAGCGGGAGACCGGGAGACCCAGTACTTC. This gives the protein CASSPGLAGDRETQYF.

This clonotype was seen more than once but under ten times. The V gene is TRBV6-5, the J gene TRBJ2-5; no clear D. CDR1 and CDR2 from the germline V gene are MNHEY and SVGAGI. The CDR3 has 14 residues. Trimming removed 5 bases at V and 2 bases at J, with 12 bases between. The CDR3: CASSQFRSQETQYF. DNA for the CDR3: TGTGCCAGCAGTCAATTCAGGAGTCAAGAGACCCAGTACTTC.

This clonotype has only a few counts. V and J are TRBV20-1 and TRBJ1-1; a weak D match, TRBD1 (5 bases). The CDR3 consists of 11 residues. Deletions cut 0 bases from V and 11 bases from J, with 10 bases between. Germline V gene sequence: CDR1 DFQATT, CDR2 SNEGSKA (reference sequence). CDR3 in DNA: TGCAGTGCTAGAGATAAGGGACCCGCTTTCTTT. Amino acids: CSARDKGPAFF.

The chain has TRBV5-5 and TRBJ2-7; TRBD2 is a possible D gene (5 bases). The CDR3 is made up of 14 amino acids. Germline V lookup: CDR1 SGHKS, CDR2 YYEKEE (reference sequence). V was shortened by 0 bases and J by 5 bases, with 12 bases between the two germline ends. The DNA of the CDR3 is TGTGCCAGCAGCTTGGGCAGGAGGTCGGACGAGCAGTACTTC. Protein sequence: CASSLGRRSDEQYF.

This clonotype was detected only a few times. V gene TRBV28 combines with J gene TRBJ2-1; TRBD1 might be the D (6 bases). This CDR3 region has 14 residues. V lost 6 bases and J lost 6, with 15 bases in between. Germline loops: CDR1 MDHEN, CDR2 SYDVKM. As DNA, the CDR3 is TGTGCCAGCAGAGGGACACGTCCCTTCAATGAGCAGTTCTTC. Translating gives CASRGTRPFNEQFF.